Described below is a single T cell receptor beta chain sequence and its context. Clones were sequenced by immunoSEQ multiplex PCR, and TCRdb holds only the in-frame ones, with some missing. Of around 470,000 clones listed, roughly 87% were seen once; the top ten hold roughly 0.84%. Enrolled during active infection, Seattle patients were then followed longitudinally. This record belongs to a study of blood T cell repertoires in COVID-19. In the study overall: Sites across the United States, Italy and Spain contributed samples from acute and convalescent COVID-19.

CDR3 length: 14 residues. Trimming pared 3 bases from V and 2 bases from J, leaving 7 bases between. Germline V lookup: CDR1 MNHEY, CDR2 SVGAGI. The chain uses TRBV6-5 and TRBJ1-4; D call uncertain. The receptor was isolated from a young man with COVID-19, enrolled during active disease. The material sequenced was peripheral blood. CDR3 region: CASSYDTTNEKLFF. The CDR3 DNA reads as TGTGCCAGCAGTTATGACACCACTAATGAAAAACTGTTTTTT.